This T cell receptor (beta chain) was identified during a study of CD8+CD57+ T cells in acquired aplastic anemia. As for the study in general: Sorted CD4+ and CD8+ cells gave a mean 3.2 ug DNA, range about 0.19 to 27.4 ug.

This clonotype turned up a few times. Both TCR beta VDJ combination and CDR3 sequence profiling were carried out. Genomic DNA was the template for this profiling. From the reads, TCRdb called clonotypes with MiXCR, one entry per CDR3 protein. The repertoire holds hundreds of thousands of distinct CDR3 sequences, with approximately 70% as singletons. Sequences were obtained from sorted CD4+, CD8+, or CD8+CD57+ T cells (not recorded which) from PBMCs. The source of this sequence is a human donor in good health, serving as a control.

The CDR3 region is CASSWGVSQGGYGYTF. DNA for the CDR3: TGCGCCAGCAGCTGGGGCGTCTCCCAGGGTGGCTATGGCTACACCTTC. V gene TRBV5-1 combines with J gene TRBJ1-2; D is possibly TRBD1 (5 bases). The CDR3 spans 16 residues. Deletions cut 3 bases from V and 4 bases from J, with 19 bases between. Looked up from germline, CDR1 is SGHRS and CDR2 is YFSETQ.